This T cell receptor (beta chain) derives from a study of T cell responses to AZD1222 COVID-19 vaccine. General study points: Donors in the cohort were predominantly white British and more often female, and clonal diversity was possibly underestimated. Two AZD1222 doses significantly raised spike-specific TCR breadth and depth over controls. The study sampled repertoires only after the peak T cell response.

Germline V gene sequence: CDR1 SGHVS, CDR2 FNYEAQ. Germline trimming cut 5 bases from V and 2 bases from J; bases unmatched to any gene: 9. The CDR3 loop spans 16 amino acids. Libraries were prepared by immunoSEQ multiplex PCR; TCRdb keeps only in-frame clonotypes and omits some of them. This sample has over 120,000 clones; 75% to 90% occur once, and the top ten carry roughly 1.7%. To note about this clone: The antigen is not known.

The receptor comes from an adult in good health. Source: peripheral blood, taken on day 0 of AZD1222 vaccination. The chain is built from TRBV7-6 and TRBJ1-3; TRBD1 aligns across 7 bases. The CDR3 nucleotides are TGTGCCAGCAGCCCAAACCTACAGGGGACTGGAAACACCATATATTTT. This encodes CASSPNLQGTGNTIYF.